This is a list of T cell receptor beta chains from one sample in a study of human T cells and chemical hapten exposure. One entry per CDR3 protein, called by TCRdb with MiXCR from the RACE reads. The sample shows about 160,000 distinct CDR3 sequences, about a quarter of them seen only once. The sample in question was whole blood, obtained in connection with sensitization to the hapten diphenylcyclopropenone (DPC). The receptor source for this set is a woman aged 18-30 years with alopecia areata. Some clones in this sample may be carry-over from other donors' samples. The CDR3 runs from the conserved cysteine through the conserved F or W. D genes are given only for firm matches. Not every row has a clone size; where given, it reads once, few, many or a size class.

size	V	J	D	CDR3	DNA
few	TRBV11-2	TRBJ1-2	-	CASSNANYGYTF	TGTGCCAGCAGCAACGCTAACTATGGCTACACCTTC
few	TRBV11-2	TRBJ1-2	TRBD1	CASSQTGDGYTF	TGTGCCAGCAGTCAGACAGGGGATGGCTACACCTTC
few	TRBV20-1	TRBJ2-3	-	CSARNLARHTDTQYF	TGCAGTGCTAGAAATCTAGCGAGACACACAGATACGCAGTATTTT
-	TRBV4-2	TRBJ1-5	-	CASSQTPNQPQHF	TGTGCCAGCAGCCAAACGCCCAATCAGCCCCAGCATTTT
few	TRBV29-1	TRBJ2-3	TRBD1	CSVEDPEQGFTDTQYF	TGCAGCGTTGAAGATCCGGAACAGGGGTTCACAGATACGCAGTATTTT
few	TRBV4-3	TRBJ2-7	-	CASSQASGGSYEQYF	TGCGCCAGCAGCCAAGCATCCGGCGGCTCCTACGAGCAGTACTTC
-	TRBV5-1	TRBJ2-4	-	CASSLVGALAKNIQYF	TGCGCCAGCAGCTTGGTGGGGGCCCTAGCCAAAAACATTCAGTACTTC
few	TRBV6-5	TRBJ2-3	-	CASSPWTSTDTQYF	TGTGCCAGCAGTCCCTGGACGAGCACAGATACGCAGTATTTT
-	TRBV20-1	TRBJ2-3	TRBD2	CSAPPSGRDTQYF	TGCAGTGCCCCACCCAGCGGGAGAGATACGCAGTATTTT
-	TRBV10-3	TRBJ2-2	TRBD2	CAIRGTSGTGELFF	TGTGCCATCAGGGGGACTAGCGGCACCGGGGAGCTGTTTTTT
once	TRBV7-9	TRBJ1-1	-	CASSWGDGEAFF	TGTGCCAGCAGCTGGGGGGACGGTGAAGCTTTCTTT
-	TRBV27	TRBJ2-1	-	CASSSVGDHNEQFF	TGTGCCAGCAGTTCGGTAGGCGATCACAATGAGCAGTTCTTC
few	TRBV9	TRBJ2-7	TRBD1	CASSVGPDRISYEQYF	TGTGCCAGCAGCGTAGGGCCGGACAGGATCTCCTACGAGCAGTACTTC
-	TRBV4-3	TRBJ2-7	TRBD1	CASSSGTDYEQYF	TGCGCCAGCAGCTCCGGGACAGACTACGAGCAGTACTTC
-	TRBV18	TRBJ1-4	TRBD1	CASSPWTGGTTNEKLFF	TGTGCCAGCTCACCCTGGACAGGGGGAACAACTAATGAAAAACTGTTTTTT
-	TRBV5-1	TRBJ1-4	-	CASSLEGVNEKLFF	TGCGCCAGCAGCTTGGAAGGTGTAAATGAAAAACTGTTTTTT
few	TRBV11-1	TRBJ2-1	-	CASSHASSYNEQFF	TGTGCCAGCAGTCACGCCAGCTCCTACAATGAGCAGTTCTTC
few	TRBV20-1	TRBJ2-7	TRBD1	CSAPKGDRDYEQYF	TGCAGTGCTCCGAAGGGTGACAGGGACTACGAGCAGTACTTC
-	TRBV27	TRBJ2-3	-	CASSSRGSTTQYF	TGTGCCAGCAGTTCGAGAGGATCTACGACGCAGTATTTT
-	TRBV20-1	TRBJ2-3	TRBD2	CSASRDYPSGDTQYF	TGCAGTGCTAGTCGGGACTACCCTAGTGGAGATACGCAGTATTTT
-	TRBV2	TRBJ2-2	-	CASSESVPGELFF	TGTGCCAGCAGCGAGAGTGTTCCCGGGGAGCTGTTTTTT
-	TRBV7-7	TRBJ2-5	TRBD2	CASSLRLAGETQYF	TGTGCCAGCAGCTTAAGATTAGCGGGAGAGACCCAGTACTTC
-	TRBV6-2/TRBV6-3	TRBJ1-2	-	CASSSTMGYTF	TGTGCCAGCAGTTCTACAATGGGCTACACCTTC
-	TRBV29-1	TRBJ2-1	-	CSVERGDEQFF	TGCAGCGTTGAAAGGGGAGATGAGCAGTTCTTC
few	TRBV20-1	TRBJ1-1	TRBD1	CSAFTGQINTEAFF	TGCAGTGCTTTTACGGGACAGATAAACACTGAAGCTTTCTTT
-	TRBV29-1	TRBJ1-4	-	CSVAFRGAEKLFF	TGCAGCGTTGCTTTCCGGGGGGCCGAAAAACTGTTTTTT
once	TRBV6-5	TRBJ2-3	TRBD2	CASSRGASGVIDTQYF	TGTGCCAGCAGTAGAGGCGCTAGCGGGGTGATAGATACGCAGTATTTT
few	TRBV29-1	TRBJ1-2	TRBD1	CSATGSYYGYTF	TGCTCCGCGACAGGGAGTTACTATGGCTACACCTTC
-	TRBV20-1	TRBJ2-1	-	CSARVAENPTRQFF	TGCAGTGCTAGAGTAGCTGAGAATCCGACTAGGCAGTTCTTC
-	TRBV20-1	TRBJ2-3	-	CSAVQRGAPDTQYF	TGCAGTGCCGTCCAACGAGGGGCCCCAGATACGCAGTATTTT
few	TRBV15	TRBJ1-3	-	CATTVTGVGNTIYF	TGTGCCACCACCGTGACCGGAGTCGGAAACACCATATATTTT
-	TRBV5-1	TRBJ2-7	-	CASSLGPVDLEQYF	TGCGCCAGCAGCTTGGGTCCAGTAGACTTGGAGCAGTACTTC
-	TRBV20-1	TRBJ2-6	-	CSVWAGWGANVLTF	TGCAGTGTGTGGGCGGGCTGGGGGGCCAACGTCCTGACTTTC
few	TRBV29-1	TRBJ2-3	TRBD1	CSKQGTTDTQYF	TGCAGTAAACAGGGGACCACAGATACGCAGTATTTT
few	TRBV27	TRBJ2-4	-	CASSLGPQNIQYF	TGTGCCAGCAGCCTGGGACCCCAAAACATTCAGTACTTC
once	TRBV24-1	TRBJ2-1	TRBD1	CATSDRDRSSYNEQFF	TGTGCCACCAGTGATAGGGACAGAAGCTCCTACAATGAGCAGTTCTTC
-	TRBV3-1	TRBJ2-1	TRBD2	CASSQTSGSNEQFF	TGTGCCAGCAGCCAAACTAGCGGGAGCAATGAGCAGTTCTTC
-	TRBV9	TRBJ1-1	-	CASSSPELNTEAFF	TGTGCCAGCAGCTCCCCGGAGTTGAACACTGAAGCTTTCTTT
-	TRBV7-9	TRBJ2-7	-	CASSLGGNRYEQYF	TGTGCCAGCAGCTTAGGAGGGAATCGATACGAGCAGTACTTC
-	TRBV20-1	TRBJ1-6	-	CSARAGGLFNSPLHF	TGCAGTGCTAGAGCGGGGGGGCTATTCAATTCACCCCTCCACTTT
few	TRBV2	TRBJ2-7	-	CARRDGPSYEQYF	TGTGCCAGGCGAGACGGTCCCTCCTACGAGCAGTACTTC
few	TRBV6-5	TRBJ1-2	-	CASSYSNNGGYGYTF	TGTGCCAGCAGTTACTCGAATAACGGTGGTTATGGCTACACCTTC
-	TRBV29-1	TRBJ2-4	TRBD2	CSVLAGGAKNIQYF	TGCAGCGTTTTAGCGGGGGGTGCCAAAAACATTCAGTACTTC
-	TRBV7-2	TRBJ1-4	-	CASSLTQGTNEKLFF	TGTGCCAGCAGCTTAACCCAGGGAACTAATGAAAAACTGTTTTTT
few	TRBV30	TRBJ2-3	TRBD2	CAWRAGGQDTQYF	TGTGCCTGGAGAGCGGGAGGGCAAGATACGCAGTATTTT
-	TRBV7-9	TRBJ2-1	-	CASSLGPDQFF	TGTGCCAGCAGCTTGGGTCCGGACCAGTTCTTC
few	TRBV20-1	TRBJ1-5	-	CSARGSNQPQHF	TGCAGTGCTAGGGGGAGCAATCAGCCCCAGCATTTT
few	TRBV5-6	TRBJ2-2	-	CASSSGWLTNTGELFF	TGTGCCAGCAGCTCCGGATGGTTAACAAACACCGGGGAGCTGTTTTTT
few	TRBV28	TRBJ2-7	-	CASRAQGTVSYEQYF	TGTGCCAGCCGGGCCCAGGGAACCGTCTCCTACGAGCAGTACTTC
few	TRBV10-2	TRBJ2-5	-	CATSEETQYF	TGCGCCACCTCAGAAGAGACCCAGTACTTC
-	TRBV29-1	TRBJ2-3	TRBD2	CSVRIAGGPDTQYF	TGCAGCGTTCGGATAGCGGGAGGGCCGGATACGCAGTATTTT
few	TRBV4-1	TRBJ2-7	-	CASRGVGGYEQYF	TGCGCCAGCAGGGGGGTTGGGGGCTACGAGCAGTACTTC
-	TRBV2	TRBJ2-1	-	CASSESGLLF	TGTGCCAGCAGTGAGTCGGGTCTACTCTTC
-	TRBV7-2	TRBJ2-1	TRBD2	CASSPVSGGRNEQFF	TGTGCCAGCAGCCCTGTCAGCGGGGGGCGGAATGAGCAGTTCTTC
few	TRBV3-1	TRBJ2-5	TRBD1	CASSLRQGERGYF	TGTGCCAGCAGCCTACGACAGGGCGAGCGAGGGTACTTC
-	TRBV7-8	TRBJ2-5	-	CASSLVTGPGETQYF	TGTGCCAGCAGCTTAGTAACAGGACCGGGAGAGACCCAGTACTTC
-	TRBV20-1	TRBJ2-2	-	CSARDTGRNTGELFF	TGCAGTGCTAGGGATACGGGACGGAATACCGGGGAGCTGTTTTTT
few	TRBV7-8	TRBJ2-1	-	CASSLRPYNEQFF	TGTGCCAGCAGCCTCCGTCCCTACAATGAGCAGTTCTTC